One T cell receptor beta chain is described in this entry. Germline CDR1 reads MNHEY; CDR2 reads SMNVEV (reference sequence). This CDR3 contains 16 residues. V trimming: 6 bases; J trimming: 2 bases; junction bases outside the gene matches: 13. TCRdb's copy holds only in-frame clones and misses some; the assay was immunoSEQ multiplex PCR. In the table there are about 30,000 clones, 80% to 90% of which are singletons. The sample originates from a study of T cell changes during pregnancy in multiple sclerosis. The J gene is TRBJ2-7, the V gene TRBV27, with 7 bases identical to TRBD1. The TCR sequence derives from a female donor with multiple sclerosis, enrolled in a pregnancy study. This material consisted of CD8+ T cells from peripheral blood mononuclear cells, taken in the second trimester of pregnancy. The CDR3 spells CASSSSSGTVTYEQYF. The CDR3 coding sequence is TGTGCCAGCAGCTCCTCCTCCGGGACAGTTACCTACGAGCAGTACTTC.